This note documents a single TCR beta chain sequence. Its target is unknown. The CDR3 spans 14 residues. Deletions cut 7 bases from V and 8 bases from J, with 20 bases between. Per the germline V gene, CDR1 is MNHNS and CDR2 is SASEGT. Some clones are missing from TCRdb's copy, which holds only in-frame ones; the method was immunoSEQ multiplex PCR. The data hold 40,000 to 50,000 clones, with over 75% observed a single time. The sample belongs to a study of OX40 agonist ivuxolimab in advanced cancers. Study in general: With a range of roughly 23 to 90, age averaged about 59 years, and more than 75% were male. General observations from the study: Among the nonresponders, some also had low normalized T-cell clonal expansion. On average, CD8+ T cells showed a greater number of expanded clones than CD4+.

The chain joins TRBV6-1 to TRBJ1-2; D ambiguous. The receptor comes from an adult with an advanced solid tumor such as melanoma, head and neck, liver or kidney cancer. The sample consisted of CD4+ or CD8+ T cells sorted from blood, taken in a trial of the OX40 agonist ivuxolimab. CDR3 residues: CASTRLGSPGGYTF. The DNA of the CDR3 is TGTGCCAGCACCCGGCTGGGGTCGCCTGGGGGCTACACCTTC.